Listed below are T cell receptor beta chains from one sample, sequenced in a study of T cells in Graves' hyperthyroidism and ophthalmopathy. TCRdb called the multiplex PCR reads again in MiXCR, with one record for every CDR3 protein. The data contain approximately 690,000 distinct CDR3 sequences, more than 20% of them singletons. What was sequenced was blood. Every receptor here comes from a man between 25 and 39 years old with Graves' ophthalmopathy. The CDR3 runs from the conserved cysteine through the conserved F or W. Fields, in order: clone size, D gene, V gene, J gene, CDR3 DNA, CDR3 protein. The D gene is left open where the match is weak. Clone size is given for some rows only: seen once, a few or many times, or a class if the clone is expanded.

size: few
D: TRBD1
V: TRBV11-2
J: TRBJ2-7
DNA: TGTGCCAGCAGCACCCGGACAGGGCCCTACGAGCAGTACTTC
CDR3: CASSTRTGPYEQYF

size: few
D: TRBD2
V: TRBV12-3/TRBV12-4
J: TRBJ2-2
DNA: TGTGCCAGCAGTTTCGGCGGGAGAGGCGCCGGGGAGCTGTTTTTT
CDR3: CASSFGGRGAGELFF

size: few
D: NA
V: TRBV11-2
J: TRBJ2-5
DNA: TGTGCCAGCAGCACCACCATGGAGACCCAGTACTTC
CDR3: CASSTTMETQYF

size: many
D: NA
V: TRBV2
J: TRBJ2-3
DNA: TGTGCCAGCAGTGAGTATGGGATGTCCTCAGATACGCAGTATTTT
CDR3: CASSEYGMSSDTQYF

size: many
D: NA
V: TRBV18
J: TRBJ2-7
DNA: TGTGCCAGCTCACCACAGTCCGGCTCCTACGAGCAGTACTTC
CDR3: CASSPQSGSYEQYF

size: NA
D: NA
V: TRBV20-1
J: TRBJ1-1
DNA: TGCAGTGCTAGCCCGGGGGTCGAAGCTTTCTTT
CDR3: CSASPGVEAFF

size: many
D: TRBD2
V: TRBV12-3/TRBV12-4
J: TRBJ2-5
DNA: TGTGCCAGCAGTTCAGAGCGGGAGGGTCTGAAGACCCAGTACTTC
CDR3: CASSSEREGLKTQYF

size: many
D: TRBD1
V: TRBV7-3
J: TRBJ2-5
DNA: TGTGCCAGCAGCTGGGACAGGCAAGAGACCCAGTACTTC
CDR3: CASSWDRQETQYF

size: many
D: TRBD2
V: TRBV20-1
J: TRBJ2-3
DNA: TGCAGTGCTAGAGACCCGGCTAGCGGGAGGACAGATACGCAGTATTTT
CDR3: CSARDPASGRTDTQYF

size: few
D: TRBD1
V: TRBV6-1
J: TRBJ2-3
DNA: TGTGCCAGCAGGCCGGACAGGGGCAGCACAGATACGCAGTATTTT
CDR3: CASRPDRGSTDTQYF

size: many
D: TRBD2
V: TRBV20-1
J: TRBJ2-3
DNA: TGCAGTGCTAGCCCCTTGGGACTAGCAAGCACAGATACGCAGTATTTT
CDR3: CSASPLGLASTDTQYF

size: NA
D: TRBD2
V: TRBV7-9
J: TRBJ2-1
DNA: TGTGCCAGCAGCAACCTTGGGACTAGCGGGCAGGACAATGAGCAGTTCTTC
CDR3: CASSNLGTSGQDNEQFF

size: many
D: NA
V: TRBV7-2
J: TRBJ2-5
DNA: TGTGCCAGCAGCTTAACACAGGGTGGGGAGACCCAGTACTTC
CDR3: CASSLTQGGETQYF